Below, one T cell receptor beta chain is given with its context. What it binds is unknown. This sample is drawn from a study of vaccination effects on CD4 cells after COVID-19. Cultured cells yielded isolated CD4+ T cells after 10 days. A PCR test confirmed that the person had SARS-CoV-2 infection between March and December 2020. The participants, recipients of two vaccine doses, got either BNT162b2 or mRNA-1273. This CDR3 has 13 amino acids. Germline CDR1 and CDR2: SNHLY and FYNNEI. V was trimmed by 6 bases and J by 10 bases, leaving 16 bases between them. Clones were sequenced by immunoSEQ multiplex PCR, and TCRdb holds only the in-frame ones, with some missing. The repertoire consists of 30,000 to 35,000 clones, with around 72% occurring once and the leading ten covering 5% to 7.5%.

The material was CD4+ T cells from PBMCs cultured without peptide, obtained after COVID-19 vaccination. The chain has TRBV2 and TRBJ2-1; no firm D call. This sequence was found in a human donor who had a prior SARS-CoV-2 infection. The CDR3 sequence: CASRTDFAGEQFF. In nucleotides, the CDR3 is TGTGCCAGCAGAACCGACTTTGCCGGGGAGCAGTTCTTC.